The entry below describes one T cell receptor beta chain. The record originates from a study of blood T cell repertoires in COVID-19. On the study more broadly: Acute and convalescent COVID-19 specimens originated in the United States, Italy and Spain. The cDNA or gDNA used as material had been derived from T cells, B-cell-depleted T cells, or PBMCs.

The CDR3 runs to 13 residues. Germline CDR1 LNHDA, CDR2 SQIVND (reference sequence). V was pared by 3 bases and J by 3 bases, with 7 bases between. As processed by the authors: Cell counts per sample came from amplifying reference gene primers. Sequenced by immunoSEQ multiplex PCR; TCRdb stores in-frame clones only, minus some. D and trimming were read from the DNA, whereas the V and J calls and clone size are those reported in that table. The table has around 160,000 clones, 80% to 90% seen once. The J gene is TRBJ2-3, the V gene TRBV19, with D uncertain. The sample was peripheral blood. The TCR was taken from a man aged 55 to 70 with acute or convalescent COVID-19. The CDR3 is CASSISRTDTQYF. The CDR3 DNA is TGTGCCAGTAGTATCTCGAGGACAGATACGCAGTATTTT.